The rows below give T cell receptor beta chains drawn from one sample of a study of T cells in tuberculosis. Clones were sequenced by immunoSEQ multiplex PCR, and TCRdb holds only the in-frame ones, with some missing. The table includes 25,000 to 35,000 clones, around 93% detected once. Sequenced input: PBMCs. These receptors were obtained from a donor between 10 and 35 years old with latent tuberculosis or without tuberculosis infection. Some clones in this sample may be carry-over from other donors' samples. Both conserved end residues are part of each CDR3. A D gene is named only where the DNA matches it firmly. A clone size is listed for some rows: how often the clone was seen (once, few, many), or a class if it is expanded.

V: TRBV6-1
D: TRBD1
size: NA
J: TRBJ1-2
DNA: TGTGCCACCCTTGAAGGGGGCAGGGGCTATGGCTACACCTTC
CDR3: CATLEGGRGYGYTF

V: TRBV30
D: NA
size: NA
J: TRBJ1-1
DNA: TGTGCCTGGAGTGTAACGGGGTGGACTGAAGCTTTCTTT
CDR3: CAWSVTGWTEAFF

V: TRBV5-1
D: NA
size: NA
J: TRBJ1-1
DNA: TGCGCCAGCAGTAGAACAGGATTAGTGAACACTGAAGCTTTCTTT
CDR3: CASSRTGLVNTEAFF

V: TRBV6-5
D: TRBD1
size: NA
J: TRBJ2-3
DNA: TGTGCCAGCAGTAGACAGGGTAGCACAGATACGCAGTATTTT
CDR3: CASSRQGSTDTQYF

V: TRBV19
D: NA
size: NA
J: TRBJ1-2
DNA: TGTGCCAGTACCAGACTCCCGGAGGCTAACTATGGCTACACCTTC
CDR3: CASTRLPEANYGYTF

V: TRBV5-1
D: NA
size: once
J: TRBJ2-3
DNA: TGCGCCAGCAGCACGTCGCGGGGGCCCACGGATACGCAGTATTTT
CDR3: CASSTSRGPTDTQYF

V: TRBV20-1
D: NA
size: NA
J: TRBJ1-2
DNA: TGCAGTGCCCAGGGCCCATATGGCTACACCTTC
CDR3: CSAQGPYGYTF

V: TRBV28
D: NA
size: NA
J: TRBJ1-2
DNA: TGTGCCAGCAGTTTCCCAAACAGGGACTATGGCTACACCTTC
CDR3: CASSFPNRDYGYTF

V: TRBV6-5
D: NA
size: few
J: TRBJ2-7
DNA: TGTGCCAGCAGTTACTCCAGGGGGGCCTACGAGCAGTACTTC
CDR3: CASSYSRGAYEQYF

V: TRBV28
D: NA
size: NA
J: TRBJ1-5
DNA: TGTGCCAGCAGTGAACAGGGCAATCAGCCCCAGCATTTT
CDR3: CASSEQGNQPQHF